These 18 T cell receptor beta chains were sequenced from one sample in a study of cytomegalovirus exposure and HLA in healthy donors. The PCR was carried out with 60 Vbeta primers and 13 Jbeta primers. The table came from immunoSEQ multiplex PCR; TCRdb's copy has only in-frame clones and leaves some out. The sample includes 100,000 to 120,000 clones, about 80% of them seen just once. Sequenced material: PBMCs. The receptors originated from a woman aged 55-70 years in good health and CMV-seropositive.

The rearrangement uses TRBV9 and TRBJ2-1, with TRBD2 identical over 14 bases. Germline assignment: CDR1 SGDLS and CDR2 YYNGEE. There are 17 residues in the CDR3. J lost 7 bases, V lost 3 bases, and 9 bases had no gene match. The CDR3: CASSASGTSGRRNEQFF. The CDR3 bases are TGTGCCAGCAGCGCCTCCGGGACTAGCGGGAGAAGAAATGAGCAGTTCTTC.

V and J are TRBV6-1 and TRBJ2-5; tentative D call: TRBD2 (6 bases). The CDR3 consists of 14 residues. The V and J ends lost 8 bases and 2 bases respectively, with 15 bases between them. Germline values: CDR1 MNHNS, CDR2 SASEGT. The CDR3 region is CASELWRGQETQYF. The CDR3 DNA reads as TGTGCCAGCGAACTGTGGAGGGGACAAGAGACCCAGTACTTC.

The rearrangement uses TRBV7-6 and TRBJ2-5; TRBD2 agrees at 11 bases. V lost 5 bases to trimming and J lost 5 bases; unmatched junction nucleotides: 4. Looked up from germline, CDR1 is SGHVS and CDR2 is FNYEAQ. This CDR3 has 14 residues. The CDR3: CASSQRLAGETQYF. CDR3 DNA: TGTGCCAGCAGCCAAAGACTAGCGGGGGAGACCCAGTACTTC.

This chain uses TRBV6-5 with TRBJ1-1; 9 nucleotides align to TRBD1. CDR3 length equals 14 residues. The trim removed 6 bases at V and 4 bases at J, leaving 6 bases unmatched. Germline V gene data show CDR1 as MNHEY and CDR2 as SVGAGI. CDR3 coding DNA: TGTGCCAGCAGCCTTGGGACAGGGCTCACTGAAGCTTTCTTT. Its translation: CASSLGTGLTEAFF.

The CDR3 reads CASRRTGGEYEQYF. DNA for the CDR3: TGTGCCAGCAGGCGGACAGGGGGTGAATACGAGCAGTACTTC. This chain joins TRBV6-1 and TRBJ2-7; 10 nucleotides align to TRBD1. Trimming took 6 bases from V and 4 from J; bases not matched to a gene: 6. CDR1 and CDR2 from the germline V gene are MNHNS and SASEGT. The CDR3 runs 14 residues.

V and J are TRBV6-5 and TRBJ1-4, with 11 bases matching TRBD1. J gave up 8 bases and V 5 bases, and 7 bases lay outside the gene matches. Germline-derived CDR1 and CDR2 are MNHEY and SVGAGI. The CDR3 contains 15 residues. The chain's CDR3 is CASSIRDRGFEKLFF. The CDR3 nucleotides are TGTGCCAGCAGTATCCGGGACAGGGGGTTCGAAAAACTGTTTTTT.

By share, this clone ranks as medium-sized. This chain uses TRBV5-4 with TRBJ2-1; tentative D call: TRBD1 (5 bases). CDR1 and CDR2 (germline): SGHNT, YYREEE (reference sequence). The CDR3 loop spans 16 amino acids. Trimming shortened V by 4 bases and J by 2 bases, and 16 bases separated the two germline ends. CDR3 bases: TGTGCCAGCAGCATGCCTCAGGGTAATCCCTACAATGAGCAGTTCTTC. This codes for CASSMPQGNPYNEQFF.

The V call is TRBV30, the J call TRBJ1-2; 8 bases match TRBD1. CDR3 size: 13 residues. CDR1 is GTSNPN and CDR2 is SVGIG in the germline V gene (reference sequence). The V gene end was trimmed by 7 bases and the J gene end by 3 bases; junction bases not matched to a gene: 7. CDR3 sequence: CASRTGKDYGYTF. CDR3 sequence (DNA): TGTGCCTCTAGGACAGGGAAGGACTATGGCTACACCTTC.

The chain uses TRBV11-2 and TRBJ1-3; possibly TRBD1 for D (6 bases). The CDR3 runs 17 residues. V was cut by 5 bases and J by 0 bases, with 17 bases left in between. Germline V gene sequence: CDR1 SGHAT, CDR2 FQNNGV. The CDR3 region is CASSTYRVGNSGNTIYF. The CDR3 nucleotides read TGTGCCAGCAGCACTTACAGGGTCGGAAACTCTGGAAACACCATATATTTT.

This chain connects TRBV15 to TRBJ1-3; D gene ambiguous. V lost 1 base and J 4 bases, leaving 5 bases between the germline ends. This CDR3 spans 13 amino acids. Germline V CDR1 and CDR2: LNHNV, YYDKDF (reference sequence). This chain's CDR3 is CATSRVRGNTIYF. The CDR3 nucleotides read TGTGCCACCAGCAGAGTGAGAGGAAACACCATATATTTT. Supplemented by reference TRBV15 and TRBJ1-3, the full variable domain reads DAMVIQNPRYQVTQFGKPVTLSCSQTLNHNVMYWYQQKSSQAPKLLFHYYDKDFNNEADTPDNFQSRRPNTSFCFLDIRSPGLGDTAMYLCATSRVRGNTIYFGEGSWLTVV.

This rearrangement joins TRBV6-1 to TRBJ2-3; TRBD2 matches 7 bases. CDR3 length equals 15 residues. Per germline, CDR1 MNHNS and CDR2 SASEGT. The trim removed 1 base at V and 5 bases at J, leaving 6 bases unmatched. The CDR3 DNA follows: TGTGCCAGCAGTGAAGGGGGGGGAGCGGTAGATACGCAGTATTTT. Translation gives CASSEGGGAVDTQYF.

The chain links TRBV7-2 to TRBJ2-5; 7 positions match TRBD1. Germline V lookup: CDR1 SGHTA, CDR2 FQGNSA. J gave up 7 bases and V 2 bases, and 16 bases lay outside the gene matches. CDR3 length equals 17 residues. The CDR3 loop reads CASSLSSIGQEYGTQYF. The DNA for the CDR3 is TGTGCCAGCAGCTTAAGTTCGATCGGACAGGAGTATGGGACCCAGTACTTC.

This clone was found once. The chain recombines TRBV19 with TRBJ1-1, with TRBD1 identical over 10 bases. V gave up 4 bases and J gave up 6 bases; unmatched junction bases: 8. The CDR3 contains 15 residues. Per germline, CDR1 LNHDA and CDR2 SQIVND (reference sequence). This chain's CDR3 is CASSNRQGAPPEAFF. For the CDR3, the DNA is TGTGCCAGTAGTAATAGACAGGGGGCGCCTCCTGAAGCTTTCTTT.

V and J are TRBV25-1 and TRBJ2-1, with 12 bases that match TRBD2. The CDR3 runs 15 residues. Germline V gene lookup returns CDR1 MGHDK and CDR2 SYGVNS. J was trimmed by 8 bases and V by 4 bases; bases with no gene match: 6. The CDR3 DNA reads TGTGCCAGCAGTGGACTAGCGGGAGTAACCGATGAGCAGTTCTTC. Amino acid sequence: CASSGLAGVTDEQFF.

The chain uses TRBV9 and TRBJ1-2; 7 bases are a match to TRBD1. CDR1 and CDR2 from the germline V gene are SGDLS and YYNGEE. The CDR3 loop spans 14 amino acids. The junction had 5 bases not matched to a gene; V was cut back by 4 bases and J by 2 bases. The CDR3 region has the DNA TGTGCCAGCAGCACACAGACAGGGAACTATGGCTACACCTTC. Protein sequence: CASSTQTGNYGYTF.

The rearrangement uses TRBV19 and TRBJ2-5, with TRBD1 matching 8 bases. The J call may be mistaken, given a closer DNA end match to TRBJ2-7. The CDR3 contains 15 residues. Germline lookup yields CDR1 LNHDA and CDR2 SQIVND (reference sequence). As DNA, the CDR3 is TGTGCCAGTATGGGCACCAAAACAGGGGGCTACGAGCAGTACTTC. As protein: CASMGTKTGGYEQYF.

J is TRBJ1-1 and V is TRBV11-2; maybe TRBD1 (5 bases). This CDR3 region has 16 residues. Germline values: CDR1 SGHAT, CDR2 FQNNGV. The V end lost 4 bases, the J end lost 1 base, and 16 bases lay between the germline ends. CDR3 sequence reads: CASSSGEGYWNTEAFF. The DNA of the CDR3 is TGTGCCAGCAGCTCCGGGGAGGGGTACTGGAACACTGAAGCTTTCTTT.

The chain has TRBV5-4 and TRBJ2-7, with 9 positions matching TRBD1. From germline, CDR1 is SGHNT and CDR2 YYREEE (reference sequence). The CDR3 is made up of 15 amino acids. V lost 3 bases and J lost 6; bases outside the gene matches: 10. CDR3 sequence reads: CASSSYTGGGGEQYF. The CDR3 DNA sequence: TGTGCCAGCAGCTCCTACACAGGGGGCGGGGGCGAGCAGTACTTC.